Listed below are T cell receptor beta chains from one sample, sequenced in a study of cytomegalovirus exposure and HLA in healthy donors. Assay used: immunoSEQ multiplex PCR; TCRdb lists only in-frame clones, some missing. Counted here are about 160,000 clones, 65% to 90% occurring once; the ten biggest clones make up 5% to 7%. Sequenced: PBMCs. Receptors were obtained from a man in his forties or fifties in good health and CMV-seropositive. The conserved cysteine and the conserved F or W are not part of the CDR3 here.

v_gene: TRBV5-1
CDR3aa: ASSLRTGNTGELF

v_gene: TRBV15
CDR3aa: ATRGERVPQPQH

v_gene: TRBV7-2
CDR3aa: ASSDGGTSNNEQF

v_gene: TRBV6-1
CDR3aa: ASTGSQGNEQY

v_gene: TRBV5-1
CDR3aa: ASSSGYNRGSLRDTEAF

v_gene: TRBV29-1
CDR3aa: SVTSGVFPDTQY

v_gene: TRBV5-1
CDR3aa: ASSLLQGAEAF

v_gene: TRBV4-1
CDR3aa: ASSQVSAEGNTEAF

v_gene: TRBV6-5
CDR3aa: ASSYLQGPGGYT

v_gene: TRBV6-1
CDR3aa: ASIDSGNQPQH

v_gene: TRBV7-9
CDR3aa: ASSPRQVNEKLF

v_gene: TRBV19
CDR3aa: ASSFSGLAGGTDTQY

v_gene: TRBV27
CDR3aa: ASSSPSGTGSNEQF

v_gene: TRBV27
CDR3aa: ASSPKGTNPNSPLH

v_gene: TRBV27
CDR3aa: ASSLGAGDRGSYNSPLH

v_gene: TRBV6-5
CDR3aa: ASSSETGGTDTQY

v_gene: TRBV28
CDR3aa: ASSRSGGRDTQY

v_gene: TRBV5-4
CDR3aa: ASSLTSGPYTDTQY

v_gene: TRBV12-5
CDR3aa: ASGPDSRPYGYT

v_gene: TRBV18
CDR3aa: ASSRDTGSPLH

v_gene: TRBV27
CDR3aa: ASSPWTLGGTEAF

v_gene: TRBV5-3
CDR3aa: ARSPPGGTYLYEQY

v_gene: TRBV9
CDR3aa: ASSATGVSPAYNEQF

v_gene: TRBV28
CDR3aa: ASSLPTGGPYEQY